The 5 T cell receptor beta chains listed next were all sequenced from one sample in a study of control samples from healthy donors and cancer patients. Here immunoSEQ multiplex PCR was the method, and the copy in TCRdb shows in-frame clones only, minus some. The sample contains 100,000 or so clones, approximately 90% of which appear only once. Sequencing input: blood. The receptors were sampled from a woman in her thirties in good health.

The chain combines TRBV6-2 or TRBV6-3 with TRBJ1-2; no reliable D call. This CDR3 is built from 14 residues. From germline, CDR1 is MNHEY and CDR2 SVGEGT. The V end lost 2 bases, the J end lost 2 bases, and 9 bases lay between the germline ends. The CDR3 here is CASSYGGTNYGYTF. CDR3 bases: TGTGCCAGCAGTTACGGAGGCACAAACTATGGCTACACCTTC.

The chain joins TRBV28 to TRBJ1-1; possible D gene TRBD1, 6 bases. CDR1 is MDHEN, CDR2 SYDVKM, per germline. This CDR3 has 13 amino acids. V lost 6 bases to trimming and J lost 6 bases, with 14 bases between them. The CDR3 nucleotides read TGTGCCAGCAGGAAACAGGGTCGCCCTGAAGCTTTCTTT. This translates into CASRKQGRPEAFF.

This chain connects TRBV4-1 to TRBJ2-7; 11 bases are shared with TRBD1. The J segment lost 5 bases and the V segment lost 1 base, leaving 4 bases of the junction unmatched. The germline V gene encodes CDR1 MGHRA and CDR2 YSYEKL. This CDR3 comprises 15 residues. CDR3 amino acids: CASSQAPGQGDEQYF. The CDR3 nucleotides read TGCGCCAGCAGCCAAGCCCCGGGACAGGGGGACGAGCAGTACTTC.

This rearrangement joins TRBV12-2 to TRBJ2-3; the table's TRBD2 call for D was not verified on the DNA. TRBV12-2 is a listed pseudogene. CDR3 length equals 16 residues. CDR3 loop: CASRFQLSGGTDTQYF. The CDR3 DNA reads TGTGCAAGTCGCTTCCAACTTAGCGGAGGCACAGATACGCAGTATTTT.

The chain couples TRBV5-6 to TRBJ1-6; 7 bases match TRBD1. Germline V gene data show CDR1 as SGHDT and CDR2 as YYEEEE. J lost 7 bases, V lost 4 bases, and 11 bases had no gene match. There are 16 residues in the CDR3. The CDR3: CASSHRIQGGNSPLHF. CDR3 DNA: TGTGCCAGCAGCCACAGAATCCAGGGGGGAAATTCACCCCTCCACTTT. Looking up the rest from reference TRBV5-6 and TRBJ1-6 gives the full variable domain: DAGVTQSPTHLIKTRGQQVTLRCSPKSGHDTVSWYQQALGQGPQFIFQYYEEEERQRGNFPDRFSGHQFPNYSSELNVNALLLGDSALYLCASSHRIQGGNSPLHFGNGTRLTVT.